This TCR beta chain was sequenced in a study of T cells in tuberculosis. Profiling relied on immunoSEQ multiplex PCR, and the TCRdb table lists in-frame clones only, not all of them. The table has tens of thousands of clones, about 91% seen once. Time point meaning: new active TB diagnosis, blood taken before or within 7 days of starting treatment. Germline V gives CDR1 MNHEY, CDR2 SVGAGI. V was trimmed by 7 bases and J by 2 bases, leaving 15 bases between them. This CDR3 comprises 14 residues. This sequence originates from an adult with tuberculosis. Some clones in this sample may be carry-over from other donors' samples. Sequencing used PBMCs, obtained at tuberculosis diagnosis. V is TRBV6-5 and J is TRBJ2-7, with a weak D call TRBD1 (6 bases). The CDR3: CASKEGTGTYEQYF. The CDR3 DNA sequence: TGTGCCAGCAAGGAAGGTACAGGGACCTACGAGCAGTACTTC.